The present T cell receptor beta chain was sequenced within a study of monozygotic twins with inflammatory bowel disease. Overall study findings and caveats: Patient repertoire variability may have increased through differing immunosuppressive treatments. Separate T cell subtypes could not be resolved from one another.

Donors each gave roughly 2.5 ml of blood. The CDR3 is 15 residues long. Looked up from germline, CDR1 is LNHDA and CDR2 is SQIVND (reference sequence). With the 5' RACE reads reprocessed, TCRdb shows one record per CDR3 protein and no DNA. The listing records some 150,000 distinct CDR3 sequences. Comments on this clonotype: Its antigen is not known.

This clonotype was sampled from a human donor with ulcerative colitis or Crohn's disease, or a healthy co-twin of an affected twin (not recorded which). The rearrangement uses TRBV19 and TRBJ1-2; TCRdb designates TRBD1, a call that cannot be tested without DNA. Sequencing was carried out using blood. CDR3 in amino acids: CASLGTGGSDYGYTF. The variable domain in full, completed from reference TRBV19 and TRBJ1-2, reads DGGITQSPKYLFRKEGQNVTLSCEQNLNHDAMYWYRQDPGQGLRLIYYSQIVNDFQKGDIAEGYSVSREKKESFPLTVTSAQKNPTAFYLCASLGTGGSDYGYTFGSGTRLTVV.